The 5 T cell receptor beta chains presented below share a single source sample, sequenced in a study of breast tumors, draining lymph nodes, adjacent tissues. TCRdb itself ran the multiplex PCR reads through MiXCR, one entry per CDR3 protein. The sample lists approximately 37,000 distinct CDR3 sequences, approximately 37% occurring once. The sequenced sample consisted of breast tumor tissue. These receptors all come from a female donor with breast cancer. Some clones in this sample may be carry-over from other donors' samples.

In this sample, this clonotype turned up many times. The rearrangement uses TRBV7-2 and TRBJ2-7; 8 bases match TRBD2. The germline CDR1 and CDR2 sequences are SGHTA and FQGNSA. The ends lost 5 bases at V and 0 bases at J; junction bases unmatched: 3. The CDR3 has 14 residues. CDR3 in amino acids: CASSPREASYEQYF. As DNA, the CDR3 is TGTGCCAGCAGCCCGCGGGAGGCCTCCTACGAGCAGTACTTC.

This clonotype has just one count. This sequence joins TRBV15 and TRBJ2-7; 7 bases are shared with TRBD1. There are 15 residues in the CDR3. Trimming at V came to 5 bases and at J to 6 bases, leaving 13 bases not matched to a gene. The germline gives CDR1 LNHNV, CDR2 YYDKDF (reference sequence). CDR3 nucleotide sequence: TGTGCCACCAGCTGGGGACAGAGAACTGTAATCGAGCAGTACTTC. This gives the protein CATSWGQRTVIEQYF.

This clonotype was seen ten or more times. This chain joins TRBV19 and TRBJ2-5; D gene unclear. CDR3 size: 13 residues. In germline, CDR1 is LNHDA, CDR2 SQIVND (reference sequence). V dropped 6 bases and J dropped 1 base, with 9 bases sitting between them. CDR3 bases: TGTGCCAGTAGGATCGTTGGCCAAGAGACCCAGTACTTC. Residues: CASRIVGQETQYF.

The V and J genes are TRBV19 and TRBJ2-1; the D gene could be TRBD1 or TRBD2 (7 bases each). The CDR3 has 13 residues. V was shortened by 6 bases and J by 8 bases, with 14 bases between the two germline ends. Germline CDR1 LNHDA, CDR2 SQIVND (reference sequence). The DNA of the CDR3 is TGTGCCAGTAGCCCAGGGGGGGGCTATGAGCAGTTCTTC. Encoded protein: CASSPGGGYEQFF.

In its sample, this clonotype was seen many times. The genes are TRBV7-2 and TRBJ2-7; 9 bases fit TRBD2. CDR3 length: 15 amino acids. V was pared by 1 base and J by 2 bases, with 3 bases of the junction left unmatched. Looked up from germline, CDR1 is SGHTA and CDR2 is FQGNSA. The CDR3 coding sequence is TGTGCCAGCAGCTTAGGCGGGAGGGGTCCCTACGAGCAGTACTTC. Amino acids: CASSLGGRGPYEQYF.